The TCR beta chain described here comes from a study of long-term antiretroviral therapy in people with HIV. Study in general: The oldest specimens predate the 2015 immediate-ART recommendation by about a decade.

Treatment locations for all participants with HIV were in the United States. With survey level as its setting, the immunoSEQ assay was v3.0. Researchers set sequencing to target roughly 40,000-50,000 T-cell genomes per sample. Repertoires were generated with immunoSEQ multiplex PCR, while TCRdb's copy carries only in-frame clones and drops some. The sample has more than 15,000 clones; roughly four fifths are singletons. This clone came up a few times. The TCR comes from a young man with HIV. The material sequenced was unsorted PBMCs, taken 0.3 years after starting antiretroviral therapy.

The CDR3 region has the DNA TGTGCCAGCAGCTTAGACAGGGGACAGCCCCAGCATTTT. Protein sequence: CASSLDRGQPQHF. The genes are TRBV11-2 and TRBJ1-5; D is possibly TRBD1 (6 bases). The CDR3 totals 13 residues. The germline V gene has CDR1 SGHAT and CDR2 FQNNGV. Trimming left V 0 bases short and J 7 bases short, with 7 bases between.